Detailed here is one T cell receptor (beta chain). These data come from a study of cytomegalovirus exposure and HLA in healthy donors. The PCR was carried out with 60 Vbeta primers and 13 Jbeta primers. Generated by immunoSEQ multiplex PCR, the TCRdb table keeps only in-frame clones and is missing some. Of roughly 250,000 clones detected, approximately 70% appear once; the ten largest clones hold about 2.1%. V lost 2 bases to trimming and J lost 5 bases, with 16 bases between them. This CDR3 contains 16 residues. Germline lookup yields CDR1 SGHRS and CDR2 YFSETQ. The chain recombines TRBV5-1 with TRBJ2-2; D might be TRBD1 (5 bases). The TCR originated in a female donor in good health and CMV-seronegative. Sequencing used PBMCs. CDR3 loop: CASSFPGQGGTGELFF. CDR3 coding DNA: TGCGCCAGCAGCTTCCCCGGTCAGGGTGGAACCGGGGAGCTGTTTTTT.